The next 3 T cell receptor beta chains were all read from a single sample in a study of shared clonotypes between healthy human individuals. The table came from immunoSEQ multiplex PCR; TCRdb's copy has only in-frame clones and leaves some out. The sample has 2.3 million or so clones; over 90% are singletons. Sequencing was carried out using naive CD4+ T cells from PBMCs. The subset denotes: CD45RA+ positively selected. The receptor set was obtained from a man aged 18-30 years in good health. Some clones in this sample may be carry-over from other donors' samples.

This clone has a single count. CDR3 DNA: TGTGCCAGCAGCCCCCTAGCGGGAGGGCTAAATACGCAGTATTTT. This sequence encodes CASSPLAGGLNTQYF. This chain joins TRBV9 and TRBJ2-3; TRBD2 aligns across 12 bases. The CDR3 has 15 amino acids. The germline CDR1 and CDR2 sequences are SGDLS and YYNGEE. J lost 7 bases, V lost 4 bases, and 7 bases had no gene match.

Points on this clone: This CDR3 is also generated by other DNA sequences in the sample. J is TRBJ1-2 and V is TRBV28; 8 bases fit TRBD1. Germline trimming cut 6 bases from V and 3 bases from J; bases unmatched to any gene: 6. Germline V lookup: CDR1 MDHEN, CDR2 SYDVKM. CDR3 length: 14 amino acids. Here the CDR3 reads CASSLRQGHYGYTF. For the CDR3, the DNA is TGTGCCAGCAGCCTCAGACAGGGGCACTATGGCTACACCTTC.

This chain joins TRBV7-3 and TRBJ1-3; D is uncertain. V lost 5 bases, J lost 1 base, and 12 bases lay in between. This CDR3 contains 15 residues. Per germline, CDR1 SGHTA and CDR2 FQGTGA. CDR3 residues: CASSPLPSSGNTIYF. Here the CDR3 DNA reads TGTGCCAGCAGCCCTTTGCCCAGTTCTGGAAACACCATATATTTT.